Each of the 22 T cell receptor beta chains below was sequenced from the same sample in a study of T cells in Graves' hyperthyroidism and ophthalmopathy. Amplification yielded TCR beta CDR3 regions, with RNA transcripts as the source. Researchers ran a first-round RT-PCR on the TCR CDR3 using the HTBI primer set. TCRdb analysed the multiplex PCR reads with MiXCR anew, one entry per CDR3 protein. The top ten clones hold roughly 5.5% of a sample with roughly 500,000 distinct CDR3 sequences, over 11% of them seen once. Sequenced sample: blood. The source is a woman aged 25-40 years with Graves' hyperthyroidism that later progressed to Graves' ophthalmopathy.

This clonotype was seen ten or more times. V and J are TRBV6-1 and TRBJ1-2; the D is unclear. CDR1 and CDR2 (germline): MNHNS, SASEGT. This CDR3 has 13 amino acids. Trimming shortened V by 4 bases and J by 4 bases, and 10 bases separated the two germline ends. CDR3 residues: CASSGPLGYGYTF. In DNA, the CDR3 is TGTGCCAGCAGTGGACCCCTCGGCTATGGCTACACCTTC.

Concerning this clonotype itself: One junction end disagrees with the germline gene, perhaps due to a read error. The rearrangement joins TRBV7-7 to TRBJ2-5; D may be TRBD1 or TRBD2 (5 bases each). Germline V gene lookup returns CDR1 SSHAT and CDR2 FNYEAQ (reference sequence). The CDR3 has 16 amino acids. CDR3 sequence: CASSLRIESREETQYF. CDR3 bases: TGTGCTAGCAGCTTACGAATTGAATCCAGGGAGGAGACCCAGTACTTC.

In its sample, this clonotype was seen many times. The rearrangement uses TRBV29-1 and TRBJ2-2, with no clear D. Trimming pared 5 bases from V and 8 bases from J, leaving 12 bases between. Germline V gene sequence: CDR1 SQVTM, CDR2 ANQGSEA. The CDR3 runs 12 residues. The CDR3 region has the DNA TGCAGCGTTACGCTCCTAAAAGGGGAGCTGTTTTTT. Translation gives CSVTLLKGELFF.

Note on this clonotype: Given a much more abundant clone one base away, this may be a read error. The chain employs TRBV13 and TRBJ2-7, with 8 bases fitting TRBD2. The CDR3 runs 14 residues. The germline gives CDR1 PRHDT, CDR2 FYEKMQ (reference sequence). The DNA of the CDR3 is TGTGCCAGCAGATTAGGGTCGGGAGGGGACGAGCAGTACTTC. The encoded protein is CASRLGSGGDEQYF.

In this sample, this clonotype turned up many times. This chain links TRBV24-1 with TRBJ2-2, with D possibly TRBD2 on 5 matching bases. Looked up from germline, CDR1 is KGHDR and CDR2 is SFDVKD. Trimming stripped 3 bases from V and 7 bases from J, with 17 bases between. There are 16 residues in the CDR3. The CDR3 region is CATSDERKGLGGELFF. In DNA form, the CDR3 reads TGTGCCACCAGTGATGAGCGGAAGGGTTTGGGCGGGGAGCTGTTTTTT.

This clonotype has only a few counts. The chain couples TRBV7-2 to TRBJ2-7; a possible D gene is TRBD2 (5 bases). The V gene's germline CDR1 is SGHTA and CDR2 FQGNSA. The length of the CDR3 is 15 residues. Trimming left V 5 bases short and J 0 bases short, with 14 bases between. The CDR3 loop reads CASSTEGNPSYEQYF. The CDR3 nucleotides are TGTGCCAGCAGCACAGAGGGAAATCCCTCCTACGAGCAGTACTTC.

This clonotype was counted at least ten times. The chain is built from TRBV12-3 or TRBV12-4 and TRBJ1-2; no clear D. Trimming shortened V by 2 bases and J by 2 bases, and 12 bases separated the two germline ends. This CDR3 spans 15 amino acids. The CDR3 DNA reads TGTGCCAGCAGTTTATTGCCAGTCGAGAACTATGGCTACACCTTC. Translation gives CASSLLPVENYGYTF.

In its sample, this clonotype was seen many times. V usage is TRBV19 and J usage is TRBJ1-1; TRBD1 matches 7 bases. The junction had 9 bases not matched to a gene; V was cut back by 0 bases and J by 8 bases. The CDR3 is made up of 15 amino acids. CDR1 LNHDA and CDR2 SQIVND come from the germline V gene (reference sequence). The CDR3 DNA is TGTGCCAGTAGTATAGATCTATCCAGGGGGAACGAAGCTTTCTTT. It translates to CASSIDLSRGNEAFF. Complete variable domain (other parts from reference TRBV19 and TRBJ1-1): DGGITQSPKYLFRKEGQNVTLSCEQNLNHDAMYWYRQDPGQGLRLIYYSQIVNDFQKGDIAEGYSVSREKKESFPLTVTSAQKNPTAFYLCASSIDLSRGNEAFFGQGTRLTVV.

This clonotype was observed many times. The chain joins TRBV20-1 to TRBJ2-1; TRBD1 matches at 9 bases. J was trimmed by 3 bases and V by 0 bases; bases with no gene match: 3. Per the germline V gene, CDR1 is DFQATT and CDR2 is SNEGSKA (reference sequence). The CDR3 is 15 residues long. The CDR3 nucleotides are TGCAGTGCTAGAGATGACAGGGGGGTCTACAATGAGCAGTTCTTC. Translation gives CSARDDRGVYNEQFF.

This clonotype was counted a few times. An end of the junction differs from the germline gene, which may be a read error. The rearrangement joins TRBV29-1 to TRBJ1-4, with 9 positions matching TRBD1. CDR3 length: 14 residues. Germline V gives CDR1 SQVTM, CDR2 ANQGSEA. CDR3 nucleotide sequence: TGCAGCGCAGAGGTACAGGGGGCAAATGAAAAACTGTCTTTT. Protein product: CSAEVQGANEKLSF. Full variable domain (outside the CDR3, taken from reference TRBV29-1 and TRBJ1-4): SAVISQKPSRDICQRGTSLTIQCQVDSQVTMMFWYRQQPGQSLTLIATANQGSEATYESGFVIDKFPISRPNLTFSTLTVSNMSPEDSSIYLCSAEVQGANEKLSFGSGTQLSVL.

The sample holds many counts of this clonotype. The V and J genes are TRBV20-1 and TRBJ2-3, with TRBD1 identical over 8 bases. J gave up 1 base and V 6 bases, and 3 bases lay outside the gene matches. Germline loops: CDR1 DFQATT, CDR2 SNEGSKA (reference sequence). The CDR3 is 13 residues long. The CDR3 loop is CSAEGQGTDTQYF. CDR3 sequence (DNA): TGCAGTGCCGAGGGACAGGGCACAGATACGCAGTATTTT.

This clonotype was detected ten times or more. The chain employs TRBV5-1 and TRBJ1-2, with 8 bases identical to TRBD1. CDR3 size: 14 residues. V lost 5 bases, J lost 6 bases, and 9 bases stayed unmatched. Per germline, CDR1 SGHRS and CDR2 YFSETQ. CDR3 sequence (DNA): TGCGCCAGCAGTCCCGGACAGGGAGTGGATGGCTACACCTTC. Amino acid sequence: CASSPGQGVDGYTF.

At least ten counts were recorded for this clonotype. The J gene is TRBJ2-3, the V gene TRBV28; tentatively, D is TRBD1 (5 bases). The ends were cut back, 6 bases at V and 2 bases at J, with 18 bases in the middle. The germline gives CDR1 MDHEN, CDR2 SYDVKM. The CDR3 sequence is 16 residues long. The CDR3 protein is CASSPLGPASTDTQYF. The DNA for the CDR3 is TGTGCCAGCAGCCCCTTGGGGCCCGCCTCCACAGATACGCAGTATTTT.

This clonotype has a count of ten or more. The chain recombines TRBV7-9 with TRBJ2-7; 8 positions agree with TRBD1. This CDR3 comprises 15 residues. Germline loops: CDR1 SEHNR, CDR2 FQNEAQ (reference sequence). The V and J ends lost 5 bases and 3 bases, in that order; junction bases with no gene match: 9. The CDR3 DNA reads as TGTGCCAGCAGCGAACCGGGACAGGCGAACTACGAGCAGTACTTC. Its protein is CASSEPGQANYEQYF.

This clonotype was counted only a few times. V is TRBV20-1 and J is TRBJ1-2; TRBD1 aligns across 11 bases. This CDR3 is built from 16 residues. Germline values: CDR1 DFQATT, CDR2 SNEGSKA (reference sequence). J was trimmed by 8 bases and V by 2 bases; bases with no gene match: 13. CDR3 residues: CSARPGQGDFIGGYTF. The CDR3 nucleotides read TGCAGTGCTAGACCGGGACAGGGGGACTTTATTGGAGGCTACACCTTC.

In this sample, this clonotype turned up many times. The chain employs TRBV7-3 and TRBJ2-3; D ambiguous. The V end lost 3 bases, the J end lost 0 bases, and 10 bases lay between the germline ends. CDR3 size: 15 residues. Germline V gene lookup returns CDR1 SGHTA and CDR2 FQGTGA. The CDR3 sequence is CASSFGGASTDTQYF. The CDR3, as DNA: TGTGCCAGCAGCTTCGGCGGCGCTAGCACAGATACGCAGTATTTT.

This clonotype was recorded many times. This chain joins TRBV29-1 and TRBJ2-7; 7 nucleotides line up with TRBD2. CDR3 length: 14 residues. Germline trimming cut 4 bases from V and 4 bases from J; bases unmatched to any gene: 10. Germline V CDR1 and CDR2: SQVTM, ANQGSEA. The CDR3, as DNA: TGCAGCGTTGGAGCGGGGAGGAACCTTTACGAGCAGTACTTC. Translated: CSVGAGRNLYEQYF.

The chain joins TRBV4-1 to TRBJ1-2, with D unresolved. This CDR3 is 16 amino acids long. The V gene's germline CDR1 is MGHRA and CDR2 YSYEKL. Between the trimmed V and J ends, which lost 0 bases and 2 bases, there was a span of 13 bases. CDR3 protein: CASSQDSGRPNYGYTF. CDR3 in DNA: TGCGCCAGCAGCCAAGATTCGGGCCGTCCGAACTATGGCTACACCTTC.

This clonotype has at least ten counts. The rearrangement uses TRBV2 and TRBJ2-5, with 10 bases fitting TRBD2. V trimming: 4 bases; J trimming: 5 bases; junction bases outside the gene matches: 7. Germline V CDR1 and CDR2: SNHLY, FYNNEI. The CDR3 length is 15 residues. The CDR3 nucleotides are TGTGCCAGCAGTGCCCCTAGCGGGAGTAGGGAGACCCAGTACTTC. This codes for CASSAPSGSRETQYF.

The chain recombines TRBV20-1 with TRBJ2-3; D not resolved. The germline CDR1 and CDR2 sequences are DFQATT and SNEGSKA (reference sequence). The CDR3 has 13 residues. V was clipped by 2 bases and J by 4 bases, with 10 bases between them. The CDR3 region is CSARLSVPDTQYF. As DNA, the CDR3 is TGCAGTGCTAGACTCTCGGTCCCAGATACGCAGTATTTT.

The table lists this clonotype with a count of one. A single base is all that separates this from a far larger clone, so a read error is likely. Without the conserved terminal phenylalanine or tryptophan, this CDR3 likely stems from a read error. The V gene is TRBV2, the J gene TRBJ1-1; D is unresolved. Germline V CDR1 and CDR2: SNHLY, FYNNEI. The CDR3 extends over 8 amino acids. The CDR3 nucleotides are TGTGCCAGCACTGAAGCTTTCATT. Translation gives CASTEAFI.

This clonotype was seen a few times. The rearrangement links TRBV7-3 to TRBJ2-2, with D possibly TRBD2 on 5 matching bases. Germline assignment: CDR1 SGHTA and CDR2 FQGTGA. The CDR3 sequence is 14 residues long. V was shortened by 5 bases and J by 2 bases, with 9 bases between the two germline ends. The CDR3 spells CASSQRLNTGELFF. DNA of the CDR3: TGTGCCAGCAGCCAGCGGCTTAACACCGGGGAGCTGTTTTTT. Using reference TRBV7-3 and TRBJ2-2 for the parts outside the CDR3, the full variable domain is GAGVSQTPSNKVTEKGKYVELRCDPISGHTALYWYRQSLGQGPEFLIYFQGTGAADDSGLPNDRFFAVRPEGSVSTLKIQRTERGDSAVYLCASSQRLNTGELFFGEGSRLTVL.